The next 22 T cell receptor beta chains were all read from a single sample in a study of shared clonotypes between healthy human individuals. Method: immunoSEQ multiplex PCR; TCRdb's copy keeps in-frame clones and lacks some. The data contain about 1.5 million clones, 95% to 99% of them singletons. Sample: naive CD4+ T cells sorted from blood. Indicated subset: CD45RA+ positively selected. The receptor set was obtained from a man aged 25 to 40 in good health.

The rearrangement joins TRBV5-4 to TRBJ1-2; 9 bases fit TRBD1. The CDR3 is 15 residues long. Per germline, CDR1 SGHNT and CDR2 YYREEE (reference sequence). V trimming: 1 base; J trimming: 2 bases; junction bases outside the gene matches: 3. CDR3 sequence reads: CASSLKDRGNYGYTF. The CDR3 region has the DNA TGTGCCAGCAGCTTGAAAGACAGGGGGAACTATGGCTACACCTTC.

The genes are TRBV30 and TRBJ2-2; no clear D. V lost 3 bases and J 6 bases, leaving 14 bases between the germline ends. The CDR3 covers 14 residues. The V gene's germline CDR1 is GTSNPN and CDR2 SVGIG (reference sequence). This CDR3 reads CAWSLKGGAGELFF. In DNA, the CDR3 is TGTGCCTGGAGCCTCAAGGGTGGTGCCGGGGAGCTGTTTTTT.

About this clone: This sample includes further DNA sequences coding for the same CDR3. CDR3 region: CASSPDRGDQPQHF. The CDR3 DNA follows: TGTGCCAGCTCACCCGACAGGGGAGACCAGCCCCAGCATTTT. The J gene is TRBJ1-5, the V gene TRBV18, with 8 bases aligning to TRBD1. The CDR3 spans 14 residues. Trimming at V came to 3 bases and at J to 7 bases, leaving 5 bases not matched to a gene. Germline V gene lookup returns CDR1 KGHSH and CDR2 LQKENI.

This clone was seen once. The V gene is TRBV6-5, the J gene TRBJ2-3, with D hard to call. This CDR3 contains 14 residues. Germline V CDR1 and CDR2: MNHEY, SVGAGI. V was shortened by 2 bases and J by 6 bases, with 12 bases between the two germline ends. CDR3 in amino acids: CASSYQVPADTQYF. The DNA of the CDR3 is TGTGCCAGCAGTTACCAAGTCCCTGCTGATACGCAGTATTTT.

CDR3 loop: CASSLRVASQETQYF. As DNA, the CDR3 is TGTGCCAGCAGCCTCCGGGTAGCGTCCCAAGAGACCCAGTACTTC. The chain combines TRBV6-5 with TRBJ2-5, with D possibly matching TRBD2 (5 bases). V gave up 6 bases and J gave up 1 base, with 15 bases separating them. This CDR3 has 15 residues. Per the germline V gene, CDR1 is MNHEY and CDR2 is SVGAGI.

V usage is TRBV14 and J usage is TRBJ2-4, with a possible D match to TRBD1 (6 bases). Looked up from germline, CDR1 is SGHDN and CDR2 is FVKESK. The CDR3 sequence is 12 residues long. The V end lost 5 bases, the J end lost 6 bases, and 8 bases lay between the germline ends. The CDR3 region is CASSEDRNIQYF. The CDR3, as DNA: TGTGCCAGCAGCGAGGACAGAAACATTCAGTACTTC. Based on the CDR3 plus reference TRBV14 and TRBJ2-4, the full variable domain is EAGVTQFPSHSVIEKGQTVTLRCDPISGHDNLYWYRRVMGKEIKFLLHFVKESKQDESGMPNNRFLAERTGGTYSTLKVQPAELEDSGVYFCASSEDRNIQYFGAGTRLSVL.

The V call is TRBV5-5, the J call TRBJ2-1; D unresolved. This CDR3 has 16 amino acids. Trimming shortened V by 2 bases and J by 0 bases, and 12 bases separated the two germline ends. The germline CDR1 and CDR2 sequences are SGHKS and YYEKEE (reference sequence). As DNA, the CDR3 is TGTGCCAGCAGCTTTGACCCGCGGAGCTCCTACAATGAGCAGTTCTTC. It codes for CASSFDPRSSYNEQFF.

The chain combines TRBV28 with TRBJ2-7; 10 bases agree with TRBD1. Losses at the gene ends were 5 bases for V and 12 bases for J; bases not matched to a gene: 7. CDR1 is MDHEN and CDR2 is SYDVKM in the germline V gene. This CDR3 has 12 residues. CDR3 sequence reads: CASSPGQGYLYF. CDR3 DNA: TGTGCCAGCAGTCCGGGACAGGGGTACTTGTACTTC.

The chain is built from TRBV7-6 and TRBJ2-7, with D possibly being TRBD2 (7 bases). This CDR3 spans 15 amino acids. V was shortened by 1 base and J by 3 bases, with 13 bases between the two germline ends. The germline gives CDR1 SGHVS, CDR2 FNYEAQ. The CDR3 bases are TGTGCCAGCAGCTTAGGGGCGGGGGCCTACTACGAGCAGTACTTC. Encoded protein: CASSLGAGAYYEQYF.

The CDR3 protein is CASSLGRGTQYF. CDR3 nucleotide sequence: TGTGCCAGCAGTTTGGGTAGAGGGACCCAGTACTTC. This chain joins TRBV28 and TRBJ2-5; no reliable D call. The CDR3 sequence is 12 residues long. CDR1 and CDR2 (germline): MDHEN, SYDVKM. V lost 3 bases and J 7 bases, leaving 9 bases between the germline ends.

This sequence joins TRBV6-6 and TRBJ1-5; D might be TRBD1 (5 bases). V was cut by 6 bases and J by 6 bases, with 12 bases left in between. The CDR3 loop spans 13 amino acids. Germline V gives CDR1 MNHNY, CDR2 SVGAGI (reference sequence). The CDR3 loop reads CASSQGRVQPQHF. Written as DNA, the CDR3 is TGTGCCAGCAGCCAGGGTCGGGTTCAGCCCCAGCATTTT.

This clone has just one count. The DNA of the CDR3 is TGTGCCATCGCCCCCTTCCCAAACCAAGAGACCCAGTACTTC. This sequence encodes CAIAPFPNQETQYF. V gene TRBV10-3 combines with J gene TRBJ2-5; D ambiguous. Germline assignment: CDR1 ENHRY and CDR2 SYGVKD. The CDR3 consists of 14 residues. V lost 8 bases and J 0 bases, leaving 13 bases between the germline ends.

V and J are TRBV18 and TRBJ1-4, with D possibly being TRBD1 (5 bases). V was shortened by 6 bases and J by 0 bases, with 11 bases between the two germline ends. The CDR3 sequence is 15 residues long. The V gene's germline CDR1 is KGHSH and CDR2 LQKENI. CDR3 amino acids: CASSIRAATNEKLFF. CDR3 coding DNA: TGTGCCAGCTCGATCAGGGCCGCAACTAATGAAAAACTGTTTTTT.

The chain couples TRBV27 to TRBJ1-1, with 8 bases aligning to TRBD1. Germline assignment: CDR1 MNHEY and CDR2 SMNVEV (reference sequence). The CDR3 consists of 14 residues. J gave up 4 bases and V 5 bases, and 6 bases lay outside the gene matches. CDR3 sequence: CASSPRGRFTEAFF. The CDR3 DNA reads TGTGCCAGCAGTCCCAGGGGGCGGTTCACTGAAGCTTTCTTT.

In regard to this clone: An end of the junction differs from the germline gene, which may be a read error. The chain joins TRBV7-8 to TRBJ2-7; 13 nucleotides line up with TRBD2. The length of the CDR3 is 15 residues. Germline-derived CDR1 and CDR2 are SGHVS and FQNEAQ. This CDR3 is CASSLKGGLAGVLFF. The CDR3 bases are TGTGCCAGCAGCTTAAAAGGAGGACTAGCGGGAGTTCTTTTCTTC. Drawing the rest from reference TRBV7-8 and TRBJ2-7, the complete variable domain is GAGVSQSPRYKVAKRGQDVALRCDPISGHVSLFWYQQALGQGPEFLTYFQNEAQLDKSGLPSDRFFAERPEGSVSTLKIQRTQQEDSAVYLCASSLKGGLAGVLFFGPGTRLTVT.

The chain carries TRBV15 and TRBJ2-1; 7 bases agree with TRBD2. Germline V gene sequence: CDR1 LNHNV, CDR2 YYDKDF (reference sequence). Trimming cost V 6 bases and J 5 bases; bases outside gene matches: 13. The CDR3 has 16 residues. The CDR3 coding sequence is TGTGCCACCAGAAGACGCGGGAGCTTTGACGACAATGAGCAGTTCTTC. It specifies CATRRRGSFDDNEQFF.

V usage is TRBV6-6 and J usage is TRBJ1-2, with a possible D match to TRBD1 (5 bases). The CDR3 sequence is 13 residues long. Per germline, CDR1 MNHNY and CDR2 SVGAGI (reference sequence). Trimming took 6 bases from V and 6 from J, leaving 14 bases between them. CDR3 sequence: CASRTLGGDGYTF. As DNA, the CDR3 is TGTGCCAGCAGAACCCTAGGAGGGGATGGCTACACCTTC.

The rearrangement links TRBV5-1 to TRBJ2-2, with TRBD2 identical over 7 bases. The CDR3 is made up of 15 amino acids. V lost 3 bases and J lost 3; bases outside the gene matches: 5. In germline, CDR1 is SGHRS, CDR2 YFSETQ. The CDR3 spells CASSWATSDTGELFF. DNA for the CDR3: TGCGCCAGCAGCTGGGCTACTAGCGACACCGGGGAGCTGTTTTTT. Based on the CDR3 plus reference TRBV5-1 and TRBJ2-2, the full variable domain is KAGVTQTPRYLIKTRGQQVTLSCSPISGHRSVSWYQQTPGQGLQFLFEYFSETQRNKGNFPGRFSGRQFSNSRSEMNVSTLELGDSALYLCASSWATSDTGELFFGEGSRLTVL.

The chain is built from TRBV18 and TRBJ1-1; D remains ambiguous. The CDR3 is 15 amino acids. Germline assignment: CDR1 KGHSH and CDR2 LQKENI. Trimming shortened V by 2 bases and J by 4 bases, and 14 bases separated the two germline ends. CDR3 protein: CASSPSVRGFTEAFF. In DNA, the CDR3 is TGTGCCAGCTCACCATCCGTTAGAGGCTTCACTGAAGCTTTCTTT.

J is TRBJ2-7 and V is TRBV5-4; 9 bases are a match to TRBD1. The J segment lost 3 bases and the V segment lost 4 bases, leaving 5 bases of the junction unmatched. Germline CDR1 is SGHNT and CDR2 is YYREEE (reference sequence). The CDR3 extends over 14 amino acids. The CDR3 bases are TGTGCCAGCAGCCGGACAGGGGTAATCTACGAGCAGTACTTC. Translating it yields CASSRTGVIYEQYF.

As concerns this clone: The sample has other DNA sequences that encode this CDR3 too. The chain couples TRBV10-3 to TRBJ2-6; D assignment may be TRBD1 or TRBD2 (5 bases each). V was shortened by 5 bases and J by 0 bases, with 14 bases between the two germline ends. From germline, CDR1 is ENHRY and CDR2 SYGVKD. This CDR3 comprises 17 residues. CDR3 coding DNA: TGTGCCATCAGTTCCGGGACGGGCTCCTCTGGGGCCAACGTCCTGACTTTC. This encodes CAISSGTGSSGANVLTF.

Comments on this clone: A junction boundary mismatches the germline segment, possibly from a read error. The chain couples TRBV7-3 to TRBJ2-2, with D hard to call. CDR1 and CDR2 from the germline V gene are SGHTA and FQGTGA. This CDR3 spans 13 amino acids. The CDR3 is CASSLTLTGELFF. The DNA for the CDR3 is TGTGCCAGCAGCCTAACATTGACCGGGGAGCTGTTTTTT.